Here is one T cell receptor beta chain with its context. Germline V CDR1 and CDR2: MGHDK, SYGVNS. With V trimmed by 1 base and J by 11 bases, 12 bases remained unmatched. CDR3 length: 15 amino acids. As originally analysed: Using reference gene primer amplification, nucleated cell counts were estimated. Profiling relied on immunoSEQ multiplex PCR, and the TCRdb table lists in-frame clones only, not all of them. V and J calls and clone size are as listed in that table; D and trimming were resolved from the DNA. The sample includes approximately 400,000 clones, roughly 80% seen only once; the top ten take over 0.95%. This record comes from a study of blood T cell repertoires in COVID-19. Study background: COVID-19 samples collected from the United States, Italy and Spain covered acute and convalescent phases. The analysed material was cDNA or gDNA that came from T cells, B-cell-depleted T cells, or PBMCs.

The TCR was taken from a human donor with acute or convalescent COVID-19. The donor label of this sample is uncertain. The chain links TRBV25-1 to TRBJ1-1, with 8 bases that match TRBD1. The sample taken for sequencing was peripheral blood. The CDR3 DNA reads as TGTGCCAGCAGTGAATTAGGCAGGGGGCCTAGCGACGCTTTCTTT. It translates to CASSELGRGPSDAFF.